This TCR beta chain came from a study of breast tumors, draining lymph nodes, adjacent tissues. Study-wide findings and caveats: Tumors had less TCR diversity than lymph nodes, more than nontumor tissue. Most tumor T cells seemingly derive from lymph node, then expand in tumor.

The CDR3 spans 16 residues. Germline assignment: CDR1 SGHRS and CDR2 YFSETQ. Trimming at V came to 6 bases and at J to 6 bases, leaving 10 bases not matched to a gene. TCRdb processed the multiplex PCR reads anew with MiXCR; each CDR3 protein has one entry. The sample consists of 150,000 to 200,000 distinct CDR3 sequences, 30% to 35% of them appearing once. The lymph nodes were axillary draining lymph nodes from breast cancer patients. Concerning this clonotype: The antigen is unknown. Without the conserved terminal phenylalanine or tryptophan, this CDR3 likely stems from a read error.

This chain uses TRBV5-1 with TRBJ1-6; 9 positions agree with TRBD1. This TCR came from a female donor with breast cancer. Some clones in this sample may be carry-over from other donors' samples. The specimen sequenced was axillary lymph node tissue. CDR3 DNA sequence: TGCGCCAGCAACTCCCGGACAGGGGAGAGTAATTCACCCCTCCACCTT. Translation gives CASNSRTGESNSPLHL.